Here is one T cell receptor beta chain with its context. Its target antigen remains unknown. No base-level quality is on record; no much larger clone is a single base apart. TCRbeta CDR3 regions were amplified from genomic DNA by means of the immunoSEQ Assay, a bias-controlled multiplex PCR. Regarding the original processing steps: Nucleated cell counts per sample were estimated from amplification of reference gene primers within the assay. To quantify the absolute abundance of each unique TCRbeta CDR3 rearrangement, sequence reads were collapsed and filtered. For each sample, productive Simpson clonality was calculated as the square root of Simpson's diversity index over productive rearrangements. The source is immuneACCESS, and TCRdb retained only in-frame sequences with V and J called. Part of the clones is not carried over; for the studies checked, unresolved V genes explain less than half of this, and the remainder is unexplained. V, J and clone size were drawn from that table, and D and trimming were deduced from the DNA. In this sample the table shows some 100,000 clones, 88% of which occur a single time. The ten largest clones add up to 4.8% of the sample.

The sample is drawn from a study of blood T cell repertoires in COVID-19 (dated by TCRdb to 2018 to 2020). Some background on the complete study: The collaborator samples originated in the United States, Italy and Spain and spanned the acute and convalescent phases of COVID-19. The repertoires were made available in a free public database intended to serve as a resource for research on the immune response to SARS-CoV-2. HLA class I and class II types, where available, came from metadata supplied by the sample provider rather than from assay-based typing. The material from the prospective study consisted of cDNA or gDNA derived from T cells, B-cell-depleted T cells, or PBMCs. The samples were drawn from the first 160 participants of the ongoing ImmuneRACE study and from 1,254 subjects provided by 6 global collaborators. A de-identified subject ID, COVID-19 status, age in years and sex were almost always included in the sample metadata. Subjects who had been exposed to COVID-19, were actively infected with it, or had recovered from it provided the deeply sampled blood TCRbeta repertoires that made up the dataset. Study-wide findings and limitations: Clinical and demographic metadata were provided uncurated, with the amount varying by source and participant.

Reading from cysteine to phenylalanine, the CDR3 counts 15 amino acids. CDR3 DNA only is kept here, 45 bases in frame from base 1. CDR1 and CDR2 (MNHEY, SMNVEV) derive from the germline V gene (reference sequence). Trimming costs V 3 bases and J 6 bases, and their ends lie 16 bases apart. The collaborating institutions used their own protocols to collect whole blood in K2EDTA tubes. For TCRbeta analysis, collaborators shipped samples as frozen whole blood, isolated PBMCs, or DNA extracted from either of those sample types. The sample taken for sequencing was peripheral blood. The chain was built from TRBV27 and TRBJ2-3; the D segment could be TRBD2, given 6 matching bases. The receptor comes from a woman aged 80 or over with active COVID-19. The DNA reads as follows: TGTGCCAGCAGTTTCACCCTGGGAGGCGGGGATACGCAGTATTTT. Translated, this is CASSFTLGGGDTQYF.